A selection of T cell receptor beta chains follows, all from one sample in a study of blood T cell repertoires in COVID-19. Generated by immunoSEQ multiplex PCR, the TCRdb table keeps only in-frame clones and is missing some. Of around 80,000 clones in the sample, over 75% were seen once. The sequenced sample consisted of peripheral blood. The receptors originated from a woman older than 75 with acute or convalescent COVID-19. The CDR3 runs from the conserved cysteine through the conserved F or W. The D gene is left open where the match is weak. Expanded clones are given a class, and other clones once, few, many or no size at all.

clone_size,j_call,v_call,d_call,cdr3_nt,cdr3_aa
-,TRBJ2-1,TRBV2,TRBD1,TGTGCCAGCAGCGGACAGGGCGGATCCTACAATGAGCAGTTCTTC,CASSGQGGSYNEQFF
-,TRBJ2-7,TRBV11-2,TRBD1,TGTGCCAGCAGGTCCTCCGGGACAGGGAACTACGAGCAGTACTTC,CASRSSGTGNYEQYF
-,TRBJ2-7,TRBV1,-,TGCACCAGCAGCCAATGGACTAGCGGGAGAGGACCCTACGAGCAGTACTTC,CTSSQWTSGRGPYEQYF
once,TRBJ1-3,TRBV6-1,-,TGTGCCAGCAGTGAACAGGCGGGGACCTCTGGAAACACCATATATTTT,CASSEQAGTSGNTIYF
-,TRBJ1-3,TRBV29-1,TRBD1,TGCAGCGTTCAGGACAGGGGAAACACCATATATTTT,CSVQDRGNTIYF
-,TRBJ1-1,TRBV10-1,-,TGCGCCAGCAGTGAGGTCTCGGGGATCACTGAAGCTTTCTTT,CASSEVSGITEAFF
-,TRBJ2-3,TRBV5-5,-,TGTGCCAGCAGCACCGTACCAGCAGATACGCAGTATTTT,CASSTVPADTQYF
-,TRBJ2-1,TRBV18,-,TGTGCCAGCTCACCCGCCGCGACAGTGTCCTACAATGAGCAGTTCTTC,CASSPAATVSYNEQFF
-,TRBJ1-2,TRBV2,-,TGTGCCAGCAGTGCCCCGGCAGGCCCCCTTCCAGGCTACACCTTC,CASSAPAGPLPGYTF
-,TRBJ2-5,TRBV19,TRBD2,TGTGCCAGTAGCCGGACTAGCGGGAGTGAGACCCAGTACTTC,CASSRTSGSETQYF